This T cell receptor beta chain was identified in a study of cytomegalovirus exposure and HLA in healthy donors. Findings and caveats of the study: The study had only CMV serostatus as immune exposure information. For most TCR beta V segments, an earlier analysis put the productive rate at about 90% or about 30% of the time. Among TCR beta chains, those listed as cytomegalovirus-associated numbered 164.

PCR amplification relied on 60 Vbeta primers (plus 13 Jbeta primers). Assay: immunoSEQ multiplex PCR; the TCRdb copy retains only in-frame clones and omits some. The sample contains about 200,000 clones, around 80% of which appear only once. V trimming: 6 bases; J trimming: 5 bases; junction bases outside the gene matches: 5. CDR1 SGHTA and CDR2 FQGNSA come from the germline V gene. CDR3 size: 13 residues. This clone was seen a handful of times. Antigen unknown. The sequencing input was PBMCs. The gene calls are TRBV7-2 and TRBJ2-5, with 8 bases identical to TRBD1. This clonotype was sampled from a man in his forties or fifties in good health and CMV-seronegative. CDR3 amino acids: CASRNQGAETQYF. CDR3 nucleotides: TGTGCCAGCAGAAATCAGGGGGCTGAGACCCAGTACTTC.